The text below deals with one TCR beta chain. Its antigen remains unidentified. This table comes from immunoSEQ multiplex PCR, and its TCRdb copy is limited to in-frame clones, with some not included. The repertoire has roughly 150,000 clones, 80% to 95% of them found once; the top ten carry about 2.5%. This entry is derived from a study of T cell responses to AZD1222 COVID-19 vaccine. Study-level results: The span of vaccine-associated CD4 TCRs extended across spike, with dominance at 160-218 and 743-854. Baseline seropositivity characterized only a handful of AZD1222 recipients. Recipients of two AZD1222 doses showed rising Spike-specific TCR breadth and depth. Most donors were white British and more were female, and clonal diversity was possibly underestimated.

Sequenced here: peripheral blood, sampled on day 0 of AZD1222 vaccination. This TCR derives from an adult in good health.

The CDR3 region has the DNA TGTGCCAGCAGGCCCGGGACAGGGGACGAAAAACTGTTTTTT. Translation: CASRPGTGDEKLFF. This chain uses TRBV6-5 with TRBJ1-4, with TRBD1 matching 10 bases. Losses at the gene ends were 6 bases for V and 8 bases for J; bases not matched to a gene: 6. Per the germline V gene, CDR1 is MNHEY and CDR2 is SVGAGI. The CDR3 has 14 residues.